This T cell receptor (beta chain) is from a study of PD-1 blockade in classical Hodgkin lymphoma. Study-wide background: Every 2 weeks, patients had 3 mg/kg nivolumab intravenously.

The time point here: cycle 4 day 1 (C4D1), after 6 weeks of nivolumab. Every patient was affected by relapse after autologous stem cell transplantation, while exposure to brentuximab vedotin was not uniform. Of note for this clone: Its antigen is not identified.

The protocol was immunoSEQ multiplex PCR, while the TCRdb copy is restricted to in-frame clones and leaves out a portion. Among over 20,000 clones, about 70% were seen once, and the ten largest hold around 27%. Findings and caveats of the study: With CD4+ cells, TCR diversity rose significantly by C4D1, but not with CD8+ cells. Compared with healthy donors, newly diagnosed patients reportedly showed lower baseline TCR diversity. The origin of the repertoire differences remains undefined, with disease activity or prior therapy as possible causes.

Sequencing used peripheral blood mononuclear cells (PBMCs), obtained before the fourth cycle of nivolumab. This clonotype was sampled from a human donor with classical Hodgkin lymphoma.

CDR3 coding DNA: TGTGCCAGCAGACAAGGGATGATCCAGTTCTTC. Translation gives CASRQGMIQFF. The chain links TRBV6-5 to TRBJ2-1, with D unclear. The CDR3 runs 11 residues. Trimming stripped 6 bases from V and 13 bases from J, with 13 bases between. CDR1 is MNHEY and CDR2 is SVGAGI in the germline V gene.